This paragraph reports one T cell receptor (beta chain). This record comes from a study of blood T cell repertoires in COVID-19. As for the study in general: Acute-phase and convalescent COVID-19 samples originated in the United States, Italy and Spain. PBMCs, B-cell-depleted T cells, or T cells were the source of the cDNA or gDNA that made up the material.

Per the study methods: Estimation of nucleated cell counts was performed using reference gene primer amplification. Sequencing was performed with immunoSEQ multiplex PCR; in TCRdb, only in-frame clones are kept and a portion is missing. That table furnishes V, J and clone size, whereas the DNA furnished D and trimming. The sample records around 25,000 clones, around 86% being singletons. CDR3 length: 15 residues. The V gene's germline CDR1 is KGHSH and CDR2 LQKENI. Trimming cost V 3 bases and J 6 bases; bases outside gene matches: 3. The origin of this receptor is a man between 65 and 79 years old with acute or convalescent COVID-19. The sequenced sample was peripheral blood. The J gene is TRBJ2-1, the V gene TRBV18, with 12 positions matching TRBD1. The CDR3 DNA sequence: TGTGCCAGCTCACCGGGACAGGGGGCAGCCAATGAGCAGTTCTTC. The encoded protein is CASSPGQGAANEQFF.